Following are 20 T cell receptor beta chains from one sample sequenced in a study of OX40 agonist ivuxolimab in advanced cancers. Library preparation was by the immunoSEQ multiplex PCR assay. Entries here come from immuneACCESS through TCRdb and include only in-frame sequences with V and J called. Some clones fail to appear in such tables; in the studies checked, an unresolved V gene covers under half of the shortfall, and the cause of the remainder is unknown. Counted in this sample were about 70,000 clones; 81% of them appeared once. About 5% of the sample is taken by the ten largest. Sequenced here: CD4+ or CD8+ T cells sorted from blood, sampled in a trial of the OX40 agonist ivuxolimab. Every receptor here comes from an adult with an advanced solid tumor such as melanoma, head and neck, liver or kidney cancer.

There are a few counts of this clone. The V gene is TRBV5-4, the J gene TRBJ1-6; 10 bases map to TRBD1. This CDR3 is built from 15 residues. V shed 4 bases, J shed 10 bases, and the junction held 8 bases outside the gene matches. Germline values: CDR1 SGHNT, CDR2 YYREEE (reference sequence). CDR3 nucleotides: TGTGCCAGCAGCAGGGACAGGGGAGAGGGGTCACCCCTCCACTTT. The encoded protein is CASSRDRGEGSPLHF.

This sequence joins TRBV6-5 and TRBJ1-3, with D perhaps TRBD1 (6 bases). This CDR3 contains 14 residues. Germline loops: CDR1 MNHEY, CDR2 SVGAGI. Trimming removed 8 bases at V and 0 bases at J, with 11 bases between. This CDR3 reads CASGTGSSGNTIYF. In nucleotides, the CDR3 is TGTGCCAGCGGAACAGGGAGCTCTGGAAACACCATATATTTT.

This clone has only one observation. One junction end does not reproduce the germline sequence, and a read error may be involved. This chain connects TRBV5-8 to TRBJ1-1; no reliable D call. CDR3 length: 12 amino acids. Germline CDR1 SGHTS, CDR2 YDEGEE. CDR3 DNA: TGTGCCAGCAGCTTGGATGGAGGGATTCTACACTTT. It encodes CASSLDGGILHF.

V usage is TRBV4-3 and J usage is TRBJ2-7, with D perhaps being TRBD1 or TRBD2 (6 bases each). The CDR3 length is 17 residues. The germline CDR1 and CDR2 sequences are LGHNA and YSLEER. Trimming stripped 0 bases from V and 2 bases from J, with 17 bases between. As DNA, the CDR3 is TGCGCCAGCAGCCAAGAGGTCGGGGGCCTTTCGACCTACGAGCAGTACTTC. It codes for CASSQEVGGLSTYEQYF.

This clone was observed a single time. This chain joins TRBV19 and TRBJ2-5; either TRBD1 or TRBD2 may fit D (5 bases each). The assigned J gene may be wrong: the sequence end matches TRBJ2-7 better. The CDR3 totals 15 residues. Germline CDR1 is LNHDA and CDR2 is SQIVND (reference sequence). The CDR3 region has the DNA TGTGCCAGTAGTATAGATCATGGGGGATCCTACGAGCAGTACTTC. This gives the protein CASSIDHGGSYEQYF.

The V call is TRBV7-9, the J call TRBJ1-4; the D is unclear. The CDR3 contains 14 residues. V was shortened by 6 bases and J by 0 bases, with 8 bases between the two germline ends. Germline V gives CDR1 SEHNR, CDR2 FQNEAQ (reference sequence). The CDR3 DNA reads as TGTGCCAGCAGTTCGGACGCAACTAATGAAAAACTGTTTTTT. Translated: CASSSDATNEKLFF.

This chain connects TRBV7-2 to TRBJ2-7, with 12 bases matching TRBD2. The junction had 4 bases not matched to a gene; V was cut back by 3 bases and J by 4 bases. Germline assignment: CDR1 SGHTA and CDR2 FQGNSA. The CDR3 spans 15 residues. This chain's CDR3 is CASSLTSGRQYEQYF. The DNA for the CDR3 is TGTGCCAGCAGCTTGACTAGCGGGAGACAGTACGAGCAGTACTTC.

This clone was counted between two and nine times. The chain joins TRBV6-1 to TRBJ1-5; D is ambiguous. The CDR3 runs to 13 residues. CDR1 is MNHNS and CDR2 is SASEGT in the germline V gene. V was shortened by 6 bases and J by 7 bases, with 13 bases between the two germline ends. CDR3 DNA: TGTGCCAGCAGGAGTGTGACGGGGCAGCCCCAGCATTTT. It yields the protein CASRSVTGQPQHF.

The rearrangement links TRBV6-1 to TRBJ1-5; perhaps TRBD1 as D (5 bases). CDR1 is MNHNS, CDR2 SASEGT, per germline. Trimming took off 7 bases at V and 0 bases at J, with 13 bases between the two ends. The CDR3 has 15 residues. The CDR3 loop is CASTLLQGSNQPQHF. The CDR3 coding sequence is TGTGCCAGCACCTTATTGCAGGGTAGCAATCAGCCCCAGCATTTT.

This clone was counted a few times. The V call is TRBV7-6, the J call TRBJ1-5; D is perhaps TRBD1 (6 bases). There are 16 residues in the CDR3. V shed 4 bases and J shed 2 bases, with 15 bases lying between them. CDR1 is SGHVS and CDR2 is FNYEAQ in the germline V gene. This CDR3 is CASSSRGGTGNQPQHF. The CDR3 nucleotides read TGTGCCAGCAGCTCCAGAGGGGGGACGGGCAATCAGCCCCAGCATTTT.

The rearrangement joins TRBV9 to TRBJ2-1, with TRBD2 identical over 9 bases. Germline V gene sequence: CDR1 SGDLS, CDR2 YYNGEE. There are 16 residues in the CDR3. The trim removed 0 bases at V and 2 bases at J, leaving 3 bases unmatched. CDR3 protein: CASSVGGGGAYNEQFF. CDR3 DNA sequence: TGTGCCAGCAGCGTAGGAGGCGGGGGGGCCTACAATGAGCAGTTCTTC.

V is TRBV2 and J is TRBJ2-5; no reliable D call. The CDR3 has 10 residues. The ends were cut back, 5 bases at V and 7 bases at J, with 5 bases in the middle. Germline V gene sequence: CDR1 SNHLY, CDR2 FYNNEI. The CDR3: CASSTRTQYF. The CDR3 DNA sequence: TGTGCCAGCAGTACCCGGACCCAGTACTTC.

The chain joins TRBV18 to TRBJ2-1; D possibly matches TRBD1 or TRBD2 (5 bases each). V dropped 4 bases and J dropped 8 bases, with 21 bases sitting between them. Germline CDR1 KGHSH, CDR2 LQKENI. CDR3 length: 16 amino acids. The CDR3 here is CASSQDHGTTDDEQFF. The CDR3 nucleotides are TGTGCCAGCTCACAGGATCACGGGACGACCGACGATGAGCAGTTCTTC.

This clone was observed once. V and J are TRBV7-9 and TRBJ2-1; maybe TRBD2 (5 bases). Germline V gene data show CDR1 as SEHNR and CDR2 as FQNEAQ (reference sequence). The CDR3 contains 17 residues. The V and J ends lost 4 bases and 10 bases respectively, with 26 bases between them. Here the CDR3 DNA reads TGTGCCAGCAGCTCCCTTACTAGGCTAGCAGCCCGCCAGGAGCAGTTCTTC. Its protein product is CASSSLTRLAARQEQFF.

This chain links TRBV6-1 with TRBJ2-7; D gene ambiguous. CDR1 is MNHNS, CDR2 SASEGT, per germline. Trimming shortened V by 6 bases and J by 4 bases, and 10 bases separated the two germline ends. The CDR3 totals 12 residues. The chain's CDR3 is CASSSGLYEQYF. In nucleotides, the CDR3 is TGTGCCAGCAGCTCGGGCCTATACGAGCAGTACTTC.

This clone occurred many times. This rearrangement joins TRBV29-1 to TRBJ1-1; TRBD1 matches 7 bases. Germline-derived CDR1 and CDR2 are SQVTM and ANQGSEA. CDR3 length equals 13 residues. Trimming at V came to 6 bases and at J to 2 bases, leaving 6 bases not matched to a gene. The CDR3 bases are TGCAGCGTCAGCCAGGGGGTAAACACTGAAGCTTTCTTT. It yields the protein CSVSQGVNTEAFF.

The genes are TRBV2 and TRBJ1-5, with a possible D match to TRBD1 (5 bases). Trimming stripped 3 bases from V and 3 bases from J, with 12 bases between. CDR1 is SNHLY and CDR2 is FYNNEI in the germline V gene. This CDR3 comprises 15 residues. The CDR3 is CASSDGGPDNQPQHF. Here the CDR3 DNA reads TGTGCCAGCAGTGATGGGGGTCCGGACAATCAGCCCCAGCATTTT.

The chain's CDR3 is CASSLGQVDTEAFF. The CDR3 DNA follows: TGCGCCAGCAGCTTGGGGCAGGTCGACACTGAAGCTTTCTTT. The chain links TRBV5-1 to TRBJ1-1; no clear D gene. The CDR3 loop spans 14 amino acids. CDR1 is SGHRS, CDR2 YFSETQ, per germline. Trimming stripped 0 bases from V and 3 bases from J, with 9 bases between. Using reference TRBV5-1 and TRBJ1-1 for the parts outside the CDR3, the full variable domain is KAGVTQTPRYLIKTRGQQVTLSCSPISGHRSVSWYQQTPGQGLQFLFEYFSETQRNKGNFPGRFSGRQFSNSRSEMNVSTLELGDSALYLCASSLGQVDTEAFFGQGTRLTVV.

The chain carries TRBV7-2 and TRBJ2-5, with 15 positions matching TRBD2. After removal of 5 bases from V and 5 bases from J, the junction contained 6 bases not matched to a gene. Germline loops: CDR1 SGHTA, CDR2 FQGNSA. The CDR3 has 16 amino acids. As DNA, the CDR3 is TGTGCCAGCAGCCCCGGGGGACTAGCGGGGGGTGAGACCCAGTACTTC. Its protein product is CASSPGGLAGGETQYF.

Note on this clone: Compared with germline, one end of the junction differs, possibly owing to a read error. This chain joins TRBV6-1 and TRBJ2-2; the match to TRBD2 covers 7 bases. This CDR3 has 15 residues. Per the germline V gene, CDR1 is MNHNS and CDR2 is SASEGT. The CDR3 sequence is CASSHPGLSTGELFF. The CDR3 DNA follows: TGTGCCAGCAGCCACCCGGGACTAAGCACCGGAGAGCTGTTTTTT.